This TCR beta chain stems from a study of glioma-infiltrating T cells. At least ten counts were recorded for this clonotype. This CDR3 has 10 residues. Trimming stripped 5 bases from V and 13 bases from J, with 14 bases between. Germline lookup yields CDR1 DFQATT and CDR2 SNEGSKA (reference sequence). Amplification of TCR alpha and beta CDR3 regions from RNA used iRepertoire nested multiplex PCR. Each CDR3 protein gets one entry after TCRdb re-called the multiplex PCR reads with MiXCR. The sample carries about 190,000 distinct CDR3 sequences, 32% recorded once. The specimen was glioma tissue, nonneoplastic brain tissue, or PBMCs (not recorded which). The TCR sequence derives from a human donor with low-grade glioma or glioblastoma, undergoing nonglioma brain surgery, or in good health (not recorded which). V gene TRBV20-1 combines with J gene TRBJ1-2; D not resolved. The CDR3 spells CSAQNGLFTF. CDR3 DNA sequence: TGCAGTGCTCAGAACGGGCTCTTCACCTTC.